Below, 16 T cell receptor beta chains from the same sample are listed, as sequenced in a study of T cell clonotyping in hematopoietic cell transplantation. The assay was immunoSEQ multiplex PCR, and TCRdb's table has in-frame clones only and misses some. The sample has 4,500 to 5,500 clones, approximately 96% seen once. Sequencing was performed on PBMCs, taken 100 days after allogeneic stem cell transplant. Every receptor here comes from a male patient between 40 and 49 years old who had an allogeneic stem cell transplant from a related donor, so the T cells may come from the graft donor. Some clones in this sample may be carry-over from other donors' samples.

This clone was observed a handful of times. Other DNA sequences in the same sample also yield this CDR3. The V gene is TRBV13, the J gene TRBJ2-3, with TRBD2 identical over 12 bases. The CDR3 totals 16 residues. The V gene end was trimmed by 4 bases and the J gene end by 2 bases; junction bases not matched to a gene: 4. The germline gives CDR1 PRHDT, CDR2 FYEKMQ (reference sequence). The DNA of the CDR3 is TGTGCCAGCAGCTCGTCTAGCGGGGGGGCCACAGATACGCAGTATTTT. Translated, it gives CASSSSSGGATDTQYF.

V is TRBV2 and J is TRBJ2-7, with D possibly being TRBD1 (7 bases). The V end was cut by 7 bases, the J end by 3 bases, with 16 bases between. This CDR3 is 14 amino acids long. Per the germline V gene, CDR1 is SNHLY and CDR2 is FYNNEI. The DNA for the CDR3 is TGTGCCAGCATAAGGGGGCTAGCGAGCTACGAGCAGTACTTC. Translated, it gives CASIRGLASYEQYF.

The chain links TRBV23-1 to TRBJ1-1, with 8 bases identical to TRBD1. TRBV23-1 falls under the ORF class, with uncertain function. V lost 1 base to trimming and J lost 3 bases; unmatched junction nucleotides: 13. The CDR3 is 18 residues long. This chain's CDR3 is CASSQCPELDREYTEAFF. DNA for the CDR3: TGCGCCAGCAGTCAATGCCCCGAACTGGACAGGGAATACACTGAAGCTTTCTTT.

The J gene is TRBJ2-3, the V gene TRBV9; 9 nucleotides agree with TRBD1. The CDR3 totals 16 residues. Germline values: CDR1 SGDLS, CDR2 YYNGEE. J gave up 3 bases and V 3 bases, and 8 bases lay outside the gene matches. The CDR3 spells CASSAFPGQGTDTQYF. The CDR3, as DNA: TGTGCCAGCAGCGCCTTTCCGGGACAGGGAACAGATACGCAGTATTTT.

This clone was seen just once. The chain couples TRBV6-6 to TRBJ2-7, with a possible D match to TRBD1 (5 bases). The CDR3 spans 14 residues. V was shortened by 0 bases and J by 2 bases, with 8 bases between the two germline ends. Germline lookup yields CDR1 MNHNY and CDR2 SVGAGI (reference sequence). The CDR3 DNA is TGTGCCAGCAGTTACTCGGACAAAGCCTACGAGCAGTACTTC. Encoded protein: CASSYSDKAYEQYF.

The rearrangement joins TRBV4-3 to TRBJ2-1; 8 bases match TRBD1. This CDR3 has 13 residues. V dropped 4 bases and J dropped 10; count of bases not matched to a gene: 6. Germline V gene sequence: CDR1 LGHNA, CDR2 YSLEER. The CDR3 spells CASSPRTGREQFF. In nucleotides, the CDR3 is TGCGCCAGCAGCCCGAGGACAGGGCGCGAGCAGTTCTTC.

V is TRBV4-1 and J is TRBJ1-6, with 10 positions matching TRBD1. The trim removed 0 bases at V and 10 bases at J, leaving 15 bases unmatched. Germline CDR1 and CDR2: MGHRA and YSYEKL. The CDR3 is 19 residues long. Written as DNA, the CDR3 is TGCGCCAGCAGCCAAGATAGGGACAGGGGCTCCGGGGGCAAGTCACCCCTCCACTTT. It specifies CASSQDRDRGSGGKSPLHF.

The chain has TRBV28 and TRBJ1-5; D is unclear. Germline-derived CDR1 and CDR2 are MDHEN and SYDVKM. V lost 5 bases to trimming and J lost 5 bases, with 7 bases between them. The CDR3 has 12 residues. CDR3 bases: TGTGCCAGCAGTCGATCTTATCAGCCCCAGCATTTT. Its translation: CASSRSYQPQHF. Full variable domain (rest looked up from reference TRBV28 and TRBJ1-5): DVKVTQSSRYLVKRTGEKVFLECVQDMDHENMFWYRQDPGLGLRLIYFSYDVKMKEKGDIPEGYSVSREKKERFSLILESASTNQTSMYLCASSRSYQPQHFGDGTRLSIL.

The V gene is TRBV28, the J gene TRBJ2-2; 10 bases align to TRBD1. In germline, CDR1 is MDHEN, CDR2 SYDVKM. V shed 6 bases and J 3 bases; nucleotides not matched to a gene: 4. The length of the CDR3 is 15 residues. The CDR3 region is CASRQTGGDTGELFF. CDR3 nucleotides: TGTGCCAGCAGGCAGACAGGGGGCGACACCGGGGAGCTGTTTTTT. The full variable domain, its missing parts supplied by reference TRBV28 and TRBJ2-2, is DVKVTQSSRYLVKRTGEKVFLECVQDMDHENMFWYRQDPGLGLRLIYFSYDVKMKEKGDIPEGYSVSREKKERFSLILESASTNQTSMYLCASRQTGGDTGELFFGEGSRLTVL.

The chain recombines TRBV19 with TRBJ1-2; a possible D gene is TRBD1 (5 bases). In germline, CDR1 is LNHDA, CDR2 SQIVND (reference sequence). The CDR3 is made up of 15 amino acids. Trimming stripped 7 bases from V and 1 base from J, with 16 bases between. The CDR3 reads CASNNQGTVNYGYTF. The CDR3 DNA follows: TGTGCCAGTAACAATCAAGGGACGGTTAACTATGGCTACACCTTC.

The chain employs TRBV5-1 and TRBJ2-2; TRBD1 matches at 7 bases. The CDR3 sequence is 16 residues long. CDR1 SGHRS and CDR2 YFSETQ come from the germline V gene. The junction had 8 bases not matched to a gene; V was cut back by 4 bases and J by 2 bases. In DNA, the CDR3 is TGCGCCAGCAGCAAACAGGGGCGCTTAAACACCGGGGAGCTGTTTTTT. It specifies CASSKQGRLNTGELFF.

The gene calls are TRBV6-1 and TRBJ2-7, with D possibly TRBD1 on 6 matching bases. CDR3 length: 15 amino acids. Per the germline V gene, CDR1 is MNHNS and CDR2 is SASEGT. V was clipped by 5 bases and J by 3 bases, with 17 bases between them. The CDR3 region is CASSPVGTQFYEQYF. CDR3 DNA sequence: TGTGCCAGCAGTCCCGTCGGGACACAATTCTACGAGCAGTACTTC.

CDR3: CASAEEGASYNEQFF. In DNA, the CDR3 is TGTGCCAGCGCTGAGGAGGGGGCCTCCTACAATGAGCAGTTCTTC. This chain connects TRBV6-4 to TRBJ2-1, with TRBD1 as a possible D gene (7 bases). This CDR3 spans 15 amino acids. Germline V gene data show CDR1 as MRHNA and CDR2 as SNTAGT. V shed 8 bases and J shed 0 bases, with 14 bases lying between them.

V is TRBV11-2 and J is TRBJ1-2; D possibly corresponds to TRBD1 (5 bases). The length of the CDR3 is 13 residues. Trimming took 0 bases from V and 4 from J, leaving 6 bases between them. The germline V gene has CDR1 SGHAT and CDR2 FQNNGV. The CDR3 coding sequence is TGTGCCAGCAGCTTAGAGGGGGTCTATGGCTACACCTTC. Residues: CASSLEGVYGYTF.

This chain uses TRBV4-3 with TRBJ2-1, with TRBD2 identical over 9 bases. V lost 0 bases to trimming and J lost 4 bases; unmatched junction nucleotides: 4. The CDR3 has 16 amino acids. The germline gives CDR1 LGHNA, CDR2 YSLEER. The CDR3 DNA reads TGCGCCAGCAGCCAAGAAGATAGCGGGGGTTACAATGAGCAGTTCTTC. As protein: CASSQEDSGGYNEQFF.

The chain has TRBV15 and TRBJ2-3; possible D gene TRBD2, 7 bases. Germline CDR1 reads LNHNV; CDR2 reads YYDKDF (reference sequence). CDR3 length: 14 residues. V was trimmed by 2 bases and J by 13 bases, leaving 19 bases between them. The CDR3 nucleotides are TGTGCCACCAGCAGACCATTTAACAAGGGGGGGAAGTATTTT. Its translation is CATSRPFNKGGKYF. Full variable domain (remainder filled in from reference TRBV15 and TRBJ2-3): DAMVIQNPRYQVTQFGKPVTLSCSQTLNHNVMYWYQQKSSQAPKLLFHYYDKDFNNEADTPDNFQSRRPNTSFCFLDIRSPGLGDTAMYLCATSRPFNKGGKYFGPGTRLTVL.